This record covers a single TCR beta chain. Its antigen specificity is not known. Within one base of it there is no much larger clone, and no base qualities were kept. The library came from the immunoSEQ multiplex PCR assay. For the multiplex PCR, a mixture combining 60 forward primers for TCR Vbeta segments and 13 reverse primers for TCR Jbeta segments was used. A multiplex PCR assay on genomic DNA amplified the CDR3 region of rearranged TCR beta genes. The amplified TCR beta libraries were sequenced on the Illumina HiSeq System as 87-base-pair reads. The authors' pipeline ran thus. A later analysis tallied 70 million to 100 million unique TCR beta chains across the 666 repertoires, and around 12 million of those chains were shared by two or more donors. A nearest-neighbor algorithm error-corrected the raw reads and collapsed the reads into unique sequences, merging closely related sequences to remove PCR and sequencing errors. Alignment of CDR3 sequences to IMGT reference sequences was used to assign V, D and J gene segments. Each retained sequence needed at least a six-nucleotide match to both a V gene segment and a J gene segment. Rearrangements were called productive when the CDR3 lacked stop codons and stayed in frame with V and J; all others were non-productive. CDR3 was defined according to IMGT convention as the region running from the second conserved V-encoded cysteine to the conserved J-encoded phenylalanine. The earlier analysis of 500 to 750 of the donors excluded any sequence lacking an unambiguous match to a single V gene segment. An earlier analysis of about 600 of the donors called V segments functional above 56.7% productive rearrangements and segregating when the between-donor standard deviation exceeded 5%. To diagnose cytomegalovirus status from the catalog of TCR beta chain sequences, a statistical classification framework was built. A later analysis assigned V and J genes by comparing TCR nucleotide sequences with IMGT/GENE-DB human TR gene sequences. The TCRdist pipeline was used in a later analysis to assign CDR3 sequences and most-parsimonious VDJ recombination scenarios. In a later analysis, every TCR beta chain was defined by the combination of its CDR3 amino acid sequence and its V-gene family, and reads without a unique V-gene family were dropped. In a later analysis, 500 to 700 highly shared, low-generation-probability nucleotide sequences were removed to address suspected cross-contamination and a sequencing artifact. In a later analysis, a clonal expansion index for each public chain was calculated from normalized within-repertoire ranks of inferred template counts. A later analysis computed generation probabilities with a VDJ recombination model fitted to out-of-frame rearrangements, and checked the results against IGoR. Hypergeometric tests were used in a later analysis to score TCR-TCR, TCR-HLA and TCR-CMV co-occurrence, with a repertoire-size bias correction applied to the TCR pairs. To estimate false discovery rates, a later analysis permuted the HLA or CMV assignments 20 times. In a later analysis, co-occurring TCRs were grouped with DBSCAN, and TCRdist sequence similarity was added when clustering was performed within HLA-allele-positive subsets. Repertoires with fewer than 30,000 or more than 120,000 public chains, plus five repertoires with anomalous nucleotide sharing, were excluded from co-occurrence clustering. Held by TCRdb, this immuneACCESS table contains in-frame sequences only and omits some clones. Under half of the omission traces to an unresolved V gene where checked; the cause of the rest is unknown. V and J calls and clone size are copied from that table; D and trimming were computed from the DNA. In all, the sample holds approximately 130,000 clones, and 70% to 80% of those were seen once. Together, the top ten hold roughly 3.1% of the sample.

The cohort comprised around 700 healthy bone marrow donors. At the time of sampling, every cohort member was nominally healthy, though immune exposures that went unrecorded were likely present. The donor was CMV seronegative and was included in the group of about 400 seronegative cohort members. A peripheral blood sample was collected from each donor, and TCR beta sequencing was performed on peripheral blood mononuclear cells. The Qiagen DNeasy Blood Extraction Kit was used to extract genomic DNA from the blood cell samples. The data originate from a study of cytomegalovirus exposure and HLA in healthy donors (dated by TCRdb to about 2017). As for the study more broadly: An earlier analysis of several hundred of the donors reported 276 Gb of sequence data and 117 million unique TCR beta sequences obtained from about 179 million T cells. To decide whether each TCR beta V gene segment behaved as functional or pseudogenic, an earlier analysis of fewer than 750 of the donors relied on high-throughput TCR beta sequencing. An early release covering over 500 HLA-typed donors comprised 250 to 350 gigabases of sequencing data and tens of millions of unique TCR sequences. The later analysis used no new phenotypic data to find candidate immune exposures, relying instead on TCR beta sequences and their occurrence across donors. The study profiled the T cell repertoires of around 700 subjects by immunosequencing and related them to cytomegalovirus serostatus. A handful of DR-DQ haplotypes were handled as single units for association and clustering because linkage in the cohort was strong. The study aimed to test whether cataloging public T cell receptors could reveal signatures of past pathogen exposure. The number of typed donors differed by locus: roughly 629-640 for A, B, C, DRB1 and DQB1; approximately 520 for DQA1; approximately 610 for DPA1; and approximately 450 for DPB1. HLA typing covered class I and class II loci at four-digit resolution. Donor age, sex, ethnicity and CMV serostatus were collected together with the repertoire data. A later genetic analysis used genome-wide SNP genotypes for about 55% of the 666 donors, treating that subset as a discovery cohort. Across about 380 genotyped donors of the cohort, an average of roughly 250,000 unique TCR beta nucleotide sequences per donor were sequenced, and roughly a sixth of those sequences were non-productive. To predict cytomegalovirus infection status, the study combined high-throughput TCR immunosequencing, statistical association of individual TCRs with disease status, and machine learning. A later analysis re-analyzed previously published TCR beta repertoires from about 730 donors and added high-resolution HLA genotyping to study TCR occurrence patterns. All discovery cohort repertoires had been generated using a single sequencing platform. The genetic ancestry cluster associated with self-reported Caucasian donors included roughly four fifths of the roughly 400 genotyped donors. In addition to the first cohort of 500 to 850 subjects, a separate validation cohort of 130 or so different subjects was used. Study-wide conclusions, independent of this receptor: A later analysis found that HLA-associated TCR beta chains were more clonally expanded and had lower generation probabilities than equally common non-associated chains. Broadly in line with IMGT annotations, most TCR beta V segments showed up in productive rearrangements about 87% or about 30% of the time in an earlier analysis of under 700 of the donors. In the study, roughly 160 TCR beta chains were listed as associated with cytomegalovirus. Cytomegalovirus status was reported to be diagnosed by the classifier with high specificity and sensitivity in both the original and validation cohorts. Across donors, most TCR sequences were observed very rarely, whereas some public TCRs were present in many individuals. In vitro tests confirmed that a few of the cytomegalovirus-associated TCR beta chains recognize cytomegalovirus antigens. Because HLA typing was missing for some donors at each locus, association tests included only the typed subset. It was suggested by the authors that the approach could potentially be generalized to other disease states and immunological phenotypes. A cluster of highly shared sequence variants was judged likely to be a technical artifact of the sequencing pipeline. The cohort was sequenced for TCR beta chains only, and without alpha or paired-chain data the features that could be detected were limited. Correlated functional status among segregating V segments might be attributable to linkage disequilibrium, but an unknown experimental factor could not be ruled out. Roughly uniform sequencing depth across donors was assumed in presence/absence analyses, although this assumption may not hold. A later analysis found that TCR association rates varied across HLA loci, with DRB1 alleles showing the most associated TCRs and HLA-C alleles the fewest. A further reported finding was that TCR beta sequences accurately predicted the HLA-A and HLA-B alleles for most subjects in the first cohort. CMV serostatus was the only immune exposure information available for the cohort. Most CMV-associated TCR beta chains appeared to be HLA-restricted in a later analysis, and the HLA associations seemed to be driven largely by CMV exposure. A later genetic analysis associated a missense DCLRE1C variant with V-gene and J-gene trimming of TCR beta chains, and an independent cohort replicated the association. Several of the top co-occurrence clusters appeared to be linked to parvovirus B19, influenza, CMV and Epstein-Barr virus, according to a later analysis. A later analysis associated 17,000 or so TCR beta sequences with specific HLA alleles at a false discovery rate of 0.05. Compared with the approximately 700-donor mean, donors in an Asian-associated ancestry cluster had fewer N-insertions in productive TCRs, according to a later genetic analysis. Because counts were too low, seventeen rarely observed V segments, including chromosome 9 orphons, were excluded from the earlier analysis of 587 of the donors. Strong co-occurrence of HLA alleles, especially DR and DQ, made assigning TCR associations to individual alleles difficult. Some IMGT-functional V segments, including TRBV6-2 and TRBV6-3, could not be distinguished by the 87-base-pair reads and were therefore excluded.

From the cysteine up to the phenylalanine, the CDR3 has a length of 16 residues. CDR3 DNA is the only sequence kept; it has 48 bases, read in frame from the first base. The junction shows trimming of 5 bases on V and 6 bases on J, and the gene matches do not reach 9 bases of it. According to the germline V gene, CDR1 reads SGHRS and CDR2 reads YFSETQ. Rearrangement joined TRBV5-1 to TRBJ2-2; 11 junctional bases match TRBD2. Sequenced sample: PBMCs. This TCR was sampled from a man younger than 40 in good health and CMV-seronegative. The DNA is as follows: TGCGCCAGCAGTGCCTCGGGACTAGCGGTGTCCGGGGAGCTGTTTTTT. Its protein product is CASSASGLAVSGELFF.